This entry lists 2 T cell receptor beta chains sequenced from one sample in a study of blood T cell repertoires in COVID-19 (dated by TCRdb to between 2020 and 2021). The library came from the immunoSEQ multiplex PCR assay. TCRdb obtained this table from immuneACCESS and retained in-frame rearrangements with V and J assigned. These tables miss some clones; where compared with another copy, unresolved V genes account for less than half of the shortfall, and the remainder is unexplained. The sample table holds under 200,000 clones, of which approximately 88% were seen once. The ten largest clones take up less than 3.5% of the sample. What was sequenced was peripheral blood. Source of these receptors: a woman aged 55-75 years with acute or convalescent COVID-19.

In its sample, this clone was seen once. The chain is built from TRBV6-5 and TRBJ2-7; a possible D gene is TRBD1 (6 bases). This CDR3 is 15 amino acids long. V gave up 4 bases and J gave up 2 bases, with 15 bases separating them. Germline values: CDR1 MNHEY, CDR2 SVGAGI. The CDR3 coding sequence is TGTGCCAGCAGTTCAAACCAGGGGTTCGCCTACGAGCAGTACTTC. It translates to CASSSNQGFAYEQYF.

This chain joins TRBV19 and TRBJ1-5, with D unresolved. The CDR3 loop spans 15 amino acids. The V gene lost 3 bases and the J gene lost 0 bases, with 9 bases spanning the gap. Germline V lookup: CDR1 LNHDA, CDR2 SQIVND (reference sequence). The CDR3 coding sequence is TGTGCCAGTAGTATGGAGCACATTAGCAATCAGCCCCAGCATTTT. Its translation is CASSMEHISNQPQHF. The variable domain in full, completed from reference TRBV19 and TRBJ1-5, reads DGGITQSPKYLFRKEGQNVTLSCEQNLNHDAMYWYRQDPGQGLRLIYYSQIVNDFQKGDIAEGYSVSREKKESFPLTVTSAQKNPTAFYLCASSMEHISNQPQHFGDGTRLSIL.